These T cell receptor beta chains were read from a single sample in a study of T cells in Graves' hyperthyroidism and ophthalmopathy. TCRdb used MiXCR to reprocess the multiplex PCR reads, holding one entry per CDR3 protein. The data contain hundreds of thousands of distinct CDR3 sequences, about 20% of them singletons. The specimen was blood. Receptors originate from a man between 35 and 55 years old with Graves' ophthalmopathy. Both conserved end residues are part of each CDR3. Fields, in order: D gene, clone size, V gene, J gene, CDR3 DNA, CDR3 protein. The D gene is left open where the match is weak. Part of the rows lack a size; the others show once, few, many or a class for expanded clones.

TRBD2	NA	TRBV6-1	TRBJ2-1	TGTGCCAGCAGTGAAGGCGGGAGGGCCTTTGATGAGCAGTTCTTC	CASSEGGRAFDEQFF
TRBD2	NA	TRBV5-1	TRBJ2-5	TGCGCCAGCAGCCCAGCTAGCGGGGGATACGAGACCCAGTACTTC	CASSPASGGYETQYF
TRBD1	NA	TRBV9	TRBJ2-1	TGTGCCAGCAGCTTAACCGGGACAGGCAATGAGCAGTTCTTC	CASSLTGTGNEQFF
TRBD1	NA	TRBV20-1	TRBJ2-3	TGCAGTGCTGGGACAGGGGTCACAGATACGCAGTATTTT	CSAGTGVTDTQYF
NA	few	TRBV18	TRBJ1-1	TGTGCCAGCTCACCACGAGACCTGCGGGTAAACACTGAAGCTTTCTTT	CASSPRDLRVNTEAFF
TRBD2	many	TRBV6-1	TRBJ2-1	TGTGCCAGCAGGTTGATGGGTAGCGGGAGCGGTGAGCAGTTCTTC	CASRLMGSGSGEQFF
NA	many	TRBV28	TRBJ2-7	TGTGCCAGCAGTTTAGCAGGGAGGAGCTCCTACGAGCAGTACTTC	CASSLAGRSSYEQYF
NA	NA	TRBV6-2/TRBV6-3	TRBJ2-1	TGTGCCAGCAGTTACGACCAGGGGAGGGGGGATGAGCAGTTCTTC	CASSYDQGRGDEQFF
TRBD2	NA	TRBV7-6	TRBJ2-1	TGTGCCAGCAGCTTAAAATCCGCGGGAGGGTTCTACAATGAGCAGTTCTTC	CASSLKSAGGFYNEQFF
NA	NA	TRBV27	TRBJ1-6	TGTGCCAGCAGTTTCCCCCCAGGAACCTATAATTCACCCCTCCACTTT	CASSFPPGTYNSPLHF